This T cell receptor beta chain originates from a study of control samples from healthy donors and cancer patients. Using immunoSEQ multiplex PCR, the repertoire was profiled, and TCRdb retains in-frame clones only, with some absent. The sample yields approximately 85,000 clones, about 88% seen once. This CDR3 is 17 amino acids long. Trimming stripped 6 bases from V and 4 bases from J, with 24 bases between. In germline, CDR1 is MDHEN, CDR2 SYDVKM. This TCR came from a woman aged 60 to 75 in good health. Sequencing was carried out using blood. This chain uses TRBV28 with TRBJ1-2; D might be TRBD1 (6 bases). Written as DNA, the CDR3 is TGTGCCAGCAGCATAGGGGGAGAAAGCAGAAACCCCTATGGCTACACCTTC. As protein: CASSIGGESRNPYGYTF.